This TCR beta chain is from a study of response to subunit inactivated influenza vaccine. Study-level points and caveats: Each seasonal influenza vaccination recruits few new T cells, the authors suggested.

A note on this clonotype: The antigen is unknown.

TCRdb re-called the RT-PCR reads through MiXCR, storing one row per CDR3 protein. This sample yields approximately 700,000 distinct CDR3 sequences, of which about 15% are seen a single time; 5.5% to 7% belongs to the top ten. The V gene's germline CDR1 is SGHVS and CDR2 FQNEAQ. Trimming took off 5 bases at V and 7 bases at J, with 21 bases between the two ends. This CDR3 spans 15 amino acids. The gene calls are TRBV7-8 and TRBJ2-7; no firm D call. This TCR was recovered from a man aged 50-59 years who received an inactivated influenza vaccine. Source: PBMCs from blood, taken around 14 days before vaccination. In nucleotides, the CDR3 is TGTGCCAGCAGCCACAACCACCCAGGAATTACGGAGCAGTACTTC. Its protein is CASSHNHPGITEQYF.